Each of the 13 T cell receptor beta chains below was sequenced from the same sample in a study of blood T cell repertoires in COVID-19. Generated by immunoSEQ multiplex PCR, the TCRdb table keeps only in-frame clones and is missing some. The sample lists about 210,000 clones, roughly four fifths occurring once. What was sequenced was peripheral blood. The receptors come from a woman between 45 and 65 years old with active or convalescent COVID-19.

This clone was counted a few times. The chain couples TRBV2 to TRBJ1-2, with 8 bases lining up with TRBD1. J was trimmed by 7 bases and V by 6 bases; bases with no gene match: 7. The CDR3 sequence is 13 residues long. CDR1 is SNHLY and CDR2 is FYNNEI in the germline V gene. Written as DNA, the CDR3 is TGTGCCAGCAGCAAGGGACAGGAGCTTGGCTACACCTTC. This encodes CASSKGQELGYTF.

The V gene is TRBV7-2, the J gene TRBJ1-1, with TRBD1 matching over 8 bases. The CDR3 totals 18 residues. Germline CDR1 and CDR2: SGHTA and FQGNSA. With V trimmed by 2 bases and J by 4 bases, 15 bases remained unmatched. CDR3 nucleotide sequence: TGTGCCAGCAGCTTATCCGTTCCGACAGGGGAATACGGCACTGAAGCTTTCTTT. Protein product: CASSLSVPTGEYGTEAFF.

The chain's CDR3 is CASSLVVGRGVRAFF. The DNA of the CDR3 is TGTGCCAGCAGCTTAGTAGTGGGCAGGGGGGTTAGAGCTTTCTTT. The chain links TRBV11-2 to TRBJ1-1, with 7 bases matching TRBD1. J was trimmed by 10 bases and V by 1 base; bases with no gene match: 12. The CDR3 has 15 residues. CDR1 and CDR2 from the germline V gene are SGHAT and FQNNGV.

The rearrangement uses TRBV18 and TRBJ1-2; TRBD1 agrees at 8 bases. This CDR3 is built from 16 residues. CDR1 KGHSH and CDR2 LQKENI come from the germline V gene. V trimming: 6 bases; J trimming: 7 bases; junction bases outside the gene matches: 16. In DNA form, the CDR3 reads TGTGCCAGCTCGCTCTCCGTCGGACAGGGAGTAATTGGCTACACCTTC. It translates to CASSLSVGQGVIGYTF. Full variable domain (outside the CDR3, taken from reference TRBV18 and TRBJ1-2): NAGVMQNPRHLVRRRGQEARLRCSPMKGHSHVYWYRQLPEEGLKFMVYLQKENIIDESGMPKERFSAEFPKEGPSILRIQQVVRGDSAAYFCASSLSVGQGVIGYTFGSGTRLTVV.

The chain employs TRBV6-1 and TRBJ2-2; possible D gene TRBD2, 6 bases. The germline gives CDR1 MNHNS, CDR2 SASEGT. Trimming shortened V by 1 base and J by 4 bases, and 10 bases separated the two germline ends. The CDR3 has 15 amino acids. This chain's CDR3 is CASSEGDFRTGELFF. CDR3 nucleotides: TGTGCCAGCAGTGAAGGGGACTTCCGCACCGGGGAGCTGTTTTTT.

The CDR3 nucleotides read TGTGCCAGCAGATGGACAGGGTTAGGCGAGCAGTACTTC. This sequence encodes CASRWTGLGEQYF. The genes are TRBV28 and TRBJ2-7; TRBD1 matches 8 bases. CDR3 length equals 13 residues. CDR1 is MDHEN, CDR2 SYDVKM, per germline. The V segment lost 6 bases and the J segment 6 bases; nucleotides outside the gene matches: 7.

The rearrangement links TRBV5-1 to TRBJ2-1, with a weak D call TRBD2 (7 bases). Germline CDR1 SGHRS, CDR2 YFSETQ. The CDR3 contains 16 residues. V was pared by 3 bases and J by 1 base, with 14 bases between. CDR3 sequence (DNA): TGCGCCAGCAGCTCCTTGGCGGGGGCTTCCTACAATGAGCAGTTCTTC. Its translation is CASSSLAGASYNEQFF.

This chain uses TRBV6-1 with TRBJ1-4; 10 positions agree with TRBD1. Germline V lookup: CDR1 MNHNS, CDR2 SASEGT. CDR3 length: 16 amino acids. The V segment lost 4 bases and the J segment 8 bases; nucleotides outside the gene matches: 10. The CDR3 nucleotides are TGTGCCAGCAGTGTTCGACAGGGGGCATATTGGGAAAAACTGTTTTTT. Translation: CASSVRQGAYWEKLFF.

The chain combines TRBV7-2 with TRBJ1-1, with 8 bases matching TRBD1. Germline V lookup: CDR1 SGHTA, CDR2 FQGNSA. The length of the CDR3 is 16 residues. With 7 bases clipped from V and 5 bases from J, the junction kept 15 bases outside the gene matches. CDR3 bases: TGTGCCAGCACCGACCGGGGCAGGGGGCGGGGTACTGAAGCTTTCTTT. It yields the protein CASTDRGRGRGTEAFF.

The chain employs TRBV24-1 and TRBJ2-1; tentative D call: TRBD1 (5 bases). Trimming cost V 0 bases and J 0 bases, with 8 bases left between them. The germline V gene encodes CDR1 KGHDR and CDR2 SFDVKD. The CDR3 loop spans 16 amino acids. Here the CDR3 DNA reads TGTGCCACCAGTGATTTGAGGGGTAACTCCTACAATGAGCAGTTCTTC. This gives the protein CATSDLRGNSYNEQFF.

This clone is a singleton in its sample. The chain links TRBV4-2 to TRBJ1-3; 8 nucleotides match TRBD1. The germline V gene has CDR1 LGHNA and CDR2 YNFKEQ. V dropped 0 bases and J dropped 3; count of bases not matched to a gene: 7. CDR3 size: 17 residues. The CDR3 DNA reads TGTGCCAGCAGCCAAGAGTATATGACAGGGGTTGGAAACACCATATATTTT. Translated: CASSQEYMTGVGNTIYF.

This clone appeared a few times. The chain recombines TRBV5-4 with TRBJ1-2; 7 bases are shared with TRBD1. The CDR3 loop spans 16 amino acids. From germline, CDR1 is SGHNT and CDR2 YYREEE (reference sequence). V lost 3 bases to trimming and J lost 4 bases; unmatched junction nucleotides: 12. The CDR3 sequence: CASSSKDRVSSYGYTF. CDR3 nucleotides: TGTGCCAGCAGCTCAAAAGACAGGGTTTCTAGCTATGGCTACACCTTC.

The rearrangement links TRBV6-5 to TRBJ1-1, with D unresolved. The CDR3 consists of 13 residues. V gave up 7 bases and J gave up 1 base, with 10 bases separating them. CDR1 MNHEY and CDR2 SVGAGI come from the germline V gene. The CDR3 region is CASMVTSNTEAFF. The CDR3, as DNA: TGTGCCAGCATGGTAACTTCGAACACTGAAGCTTTCTTT.